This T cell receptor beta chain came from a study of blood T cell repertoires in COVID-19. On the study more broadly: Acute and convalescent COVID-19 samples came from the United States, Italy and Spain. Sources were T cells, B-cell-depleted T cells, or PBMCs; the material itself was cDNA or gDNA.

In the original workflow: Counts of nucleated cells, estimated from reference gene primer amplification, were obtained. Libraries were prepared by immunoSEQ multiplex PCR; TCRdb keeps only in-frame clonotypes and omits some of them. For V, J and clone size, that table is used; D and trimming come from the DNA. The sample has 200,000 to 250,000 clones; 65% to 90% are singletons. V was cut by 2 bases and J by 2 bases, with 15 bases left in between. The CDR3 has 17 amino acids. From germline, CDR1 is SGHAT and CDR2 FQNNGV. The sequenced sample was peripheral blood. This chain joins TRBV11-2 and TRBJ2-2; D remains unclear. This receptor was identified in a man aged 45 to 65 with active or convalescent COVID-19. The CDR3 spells CASSLKVSAGNTGELFF. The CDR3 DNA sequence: TGTGCCAGCAGCTTAAAGGTGTCGGCAGGCAACACCGGGGAGCTGTTTTTT.